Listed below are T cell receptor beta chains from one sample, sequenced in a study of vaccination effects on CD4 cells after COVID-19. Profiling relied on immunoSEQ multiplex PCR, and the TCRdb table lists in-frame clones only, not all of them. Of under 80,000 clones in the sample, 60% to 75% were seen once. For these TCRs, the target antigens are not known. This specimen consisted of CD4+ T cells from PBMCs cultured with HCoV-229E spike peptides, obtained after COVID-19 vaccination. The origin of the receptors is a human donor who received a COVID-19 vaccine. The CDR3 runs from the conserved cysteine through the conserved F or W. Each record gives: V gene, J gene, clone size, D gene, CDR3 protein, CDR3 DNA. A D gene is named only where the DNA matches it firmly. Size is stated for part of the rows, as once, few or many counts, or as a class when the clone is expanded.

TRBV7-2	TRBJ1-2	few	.	CASSLVGVGYGYTF	TGTGCCAGCAGCTTAGTGGGGGTCGGCTATGGCTACACCTTC
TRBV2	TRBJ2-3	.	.	CASSENSGADTQYF	TGTGCCAGCAGTGAAAATTCGGGGGCAGATACGCAGTATTTT
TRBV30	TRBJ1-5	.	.	CAWSASRTADYSNQPQHF	TGTGCCTGGAGCGCGAGTCGGACGGCAGACTATAGCAATCAGCCCCAGCATTTT
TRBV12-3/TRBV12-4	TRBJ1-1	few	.	CASRQGLGTEAFF	TGTGCCAGCAGGCAGGGACTGGGCACTGAAGCTTTCTTT
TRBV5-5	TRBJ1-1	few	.	CASSLRAVNTEAFF	TGTGCCAGCAGCTTGCGGGCGGTGAACACTGAAGCTTTCTTT
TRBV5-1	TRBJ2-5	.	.	CASSSSPLLVTGGTQYF	TGCGCCAGCAGCTCCTCTCCTTTACTAGTTACGGGCGGGACCCAGTACTTC
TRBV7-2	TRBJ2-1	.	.	CASSKGGGTTYNEQFF	TGTGCCAGCAGTAAGGGGGGGGGCACCACCTACAATGAGCAGTTCTTC
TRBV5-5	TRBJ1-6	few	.	CASSFVSPGSPLHF	TGTGCCAGCAGCTTTGTATCGCCAGGGTCACCCCTCCACTTT
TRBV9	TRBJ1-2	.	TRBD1	CASSAQGQGVGYTF	TGTGCCAGCAGCGCACAGGGACAGGGGGTTGGCTACACCTTC
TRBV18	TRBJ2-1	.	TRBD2	CASSGLAGGLNEQFF	TGTGCCAGCTCGGGACTAGCGGGGGGGCTTAATGAGCAGTTCTTC
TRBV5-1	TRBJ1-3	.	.	CASSPTTSGNTIYF	TGCGCCAGCAGCCCTACCACCTCTGGAAACACCATATATTTT
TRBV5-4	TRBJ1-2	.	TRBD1	CASSADRDYGYTF	TGTGCCAGCAGCGCGGACAGGGACTATGGCTACACCTTC
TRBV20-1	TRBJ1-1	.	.	CSVSEGSIAFF	TGCAGTGTTTCCGAAGGGTCAATAGCTTTCTTT
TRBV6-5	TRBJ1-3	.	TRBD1	CASRRTGGNTIYF	TGTGCCAGCAGGCGGACAGGGGGAAACACCATATATTTT
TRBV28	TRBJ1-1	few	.	CATLEALNTEAFF	TGTGCCACCTTAGAGGCTCTGAACACTGAAGCTTTCTTT
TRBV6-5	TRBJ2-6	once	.	CASSWLSGANVLTF	TGTGCCAGCAGTTGGCTCTCTGGGGCCAACGTCCTGACTTTC
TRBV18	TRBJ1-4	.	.	CASSPDGITMIF	TGTGCCAGCTCACCGGACGGTATAACGATGATTTTT
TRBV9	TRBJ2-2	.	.	CASSVVLGGELFF	TGTGCCAGCAGCGTAGTCCTCGGCGGGGAGCTGTTTTTT
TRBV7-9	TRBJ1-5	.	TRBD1	CASSNRGQPQHF	TGTGCCAGCAGCAACAGGGGTCAGCCCCAGCATTTT
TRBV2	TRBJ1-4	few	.	CASTRMGATNEKLFF	TGTGCCAGCACTAGAATGGGGGCAACTAATGAAAAACTGTTTTTT